Described below is a single T cell receptor beta chain sequence and its context. Its antigen is unknown. No much larger clone is present one base from it, and per-base qualities are unavailable. This sample was taken from a study of T cell repertoires in cytomegalovirus infection (dated by TCRdb to the late 2010s). About the study as a whole: Peptide stimulations targeted recently identified HLA-C-restricted CMV epitopes, whose presentation resists viral immunomodulation, together with well-studied HLA-B-restricted epitopes. Donor HLA type was relevant to the analysis, because carriage of CMV infection together with the matching HLA type was indicated by public TCR beta signatures.

The reads were generated on an Illumina HiSeq 1500. The public sequencing data were trimmed at Q25 with fastp and processed into clonotypes with MiXCR by TCRdb, which kept only in-frame beta chains. CDR3 protein sequences are deduplicated, and each keeps its most common genes and DNA. In all, the sample holds about 900,000 distinct CDR3 sequences, and about a third of those were seen once. Over 12% of the sample is taken by the ten largest. This specimen's treatment or condition label, interpreted: in vitro stimulation with specific CMV peptide epitopes to enrich CMV-specific T cells. A distance of 24 bases separates the germline ends of V and J, which lose 11 bases and 4 bases respectively. The CDR3 runs 17 residues from the cysteine to the phenylalanine. Just CDR3 DNA is preserved here, 51 bases in frame from base 1. CDR1 and CDR2, per the germline V gene (reference sequence), are SEHNR and FQNEAQ.

Here is what the overall study found, with its caveats: In both this cohort and an independent roughly 330-donor cohort, the cumulative frequency of public TCR beta family members distinguished carriers of CMV infection plus the relevant HLA type. The ex vivo response was dominated by HLA-C-restricted CMV-specific TCR beta clonotypes, which also provided the single most frequent clonotype in two of eight donors.

The rearrangement joined TRBV7-9 to TRBJ2-6, and the D gene may be TRBD1, 6 bases matching. Sequencing used cultured CD8+ T cells from PBMCs, obtained from culture after CMV antigen stimulation. The sequence was obtained from a human donor in good health (CMV status not recorded). Some clones in this sample may be carry-over from other donors' samples. The DNA is TGTGCCGCTCTTGGCCGGGACATCGTAAGGGGGGCCAACGTCCTGACTTTC. Translated, it reads CAALGRDIVRGANVLTF.